This TCR beta chain was profiled in a study of neurological immune-mediated disorders. For the unsorted libraries, 2 million PBMCs stored at -80 C served as input. This clonotype was seen repeatedly, ten times or more. The CDR3 runs 17 residues. Germline V CDR1 and CDR2: ENHRY, SYGVKD. V lost 8 bases and J 0 bases, leaving 23 bases between the germline ends. The team produced cDNA through 5'RACE using 10-nucleotide random UMIs. Each sequencing run yielded over 190 million TCR-beta sequences from 15-18 subjects. TCRdb passed the 5' RACE reads through MiXCR, listing each CDR3 protein once. In the table there are some 47,000 distinct CDR3 sequences, around a sixth of which are singletons.

The receptor's source is a man in his 60s in good health. The sample was PBMCs. J is TRBJ2-7 and V is TRBV10-3; either TRBD1 or TRBD2 may fit D (5 bases each). CDR3 residues: CAILRMVPGRLSYEQYF. The DNA for the CDR3 is TGTGCCATCTTAAGAATGGTTCCGGGACGCCTCTCCTACGAGCAGTACTTC.